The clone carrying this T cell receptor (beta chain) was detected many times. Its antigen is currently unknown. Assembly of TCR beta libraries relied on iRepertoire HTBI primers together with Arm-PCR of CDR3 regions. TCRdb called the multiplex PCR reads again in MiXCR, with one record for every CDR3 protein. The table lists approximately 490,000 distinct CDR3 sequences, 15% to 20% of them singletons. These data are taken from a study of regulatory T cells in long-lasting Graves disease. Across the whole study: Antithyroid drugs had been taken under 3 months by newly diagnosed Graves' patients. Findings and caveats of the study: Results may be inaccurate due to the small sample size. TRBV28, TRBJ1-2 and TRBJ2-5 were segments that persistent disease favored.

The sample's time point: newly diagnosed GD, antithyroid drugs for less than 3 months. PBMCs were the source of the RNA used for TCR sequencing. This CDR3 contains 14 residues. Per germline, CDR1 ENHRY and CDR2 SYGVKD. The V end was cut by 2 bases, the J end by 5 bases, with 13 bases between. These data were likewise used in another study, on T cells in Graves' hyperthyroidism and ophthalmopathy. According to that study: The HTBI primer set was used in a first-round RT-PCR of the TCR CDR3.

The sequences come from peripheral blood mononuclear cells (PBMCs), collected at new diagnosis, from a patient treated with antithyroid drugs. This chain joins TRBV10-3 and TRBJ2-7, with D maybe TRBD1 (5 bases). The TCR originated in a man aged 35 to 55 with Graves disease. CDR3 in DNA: TGTGCCATCAGTGAGGGGCAGGGTGTACACGAGCAGTACTTC. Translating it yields CAISEGQGVHEQYF.